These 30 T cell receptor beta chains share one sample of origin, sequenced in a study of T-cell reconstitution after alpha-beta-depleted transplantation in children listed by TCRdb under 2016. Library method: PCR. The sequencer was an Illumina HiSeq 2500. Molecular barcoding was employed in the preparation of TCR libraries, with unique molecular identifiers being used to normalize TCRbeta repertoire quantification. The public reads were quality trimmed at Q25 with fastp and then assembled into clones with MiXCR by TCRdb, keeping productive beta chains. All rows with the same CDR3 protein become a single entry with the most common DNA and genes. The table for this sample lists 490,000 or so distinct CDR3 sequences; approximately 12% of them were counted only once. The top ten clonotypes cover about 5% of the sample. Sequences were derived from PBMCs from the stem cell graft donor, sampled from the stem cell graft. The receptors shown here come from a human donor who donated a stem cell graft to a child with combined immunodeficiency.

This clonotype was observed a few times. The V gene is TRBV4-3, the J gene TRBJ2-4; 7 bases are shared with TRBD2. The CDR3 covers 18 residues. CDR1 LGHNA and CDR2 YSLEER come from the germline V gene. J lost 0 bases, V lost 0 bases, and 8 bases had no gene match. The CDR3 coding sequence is TGCGCCAGCAGCCAAGATCGGGCTAGCGGACTAGCCAAAAACATTCAGTACTTC. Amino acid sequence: CASSQDRASGLAKNIQYF.

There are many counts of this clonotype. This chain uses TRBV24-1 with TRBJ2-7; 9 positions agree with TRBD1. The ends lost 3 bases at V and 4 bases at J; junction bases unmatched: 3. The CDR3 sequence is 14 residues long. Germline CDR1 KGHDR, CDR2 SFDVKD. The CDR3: CATSDRQGGYEQYF. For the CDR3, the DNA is TGTGCCACCAGTGATAGACAGGGGGGTTACGAGCAGTACTTC.

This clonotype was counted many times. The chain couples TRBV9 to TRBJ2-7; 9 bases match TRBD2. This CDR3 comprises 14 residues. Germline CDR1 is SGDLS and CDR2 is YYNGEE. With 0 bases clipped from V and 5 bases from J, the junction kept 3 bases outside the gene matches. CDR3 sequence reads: CASSVVSGSNEQYF. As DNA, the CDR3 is TGTGCCAGCAGCGTAGTTAGCGGGAGTAACGAGCAGTACTTC.

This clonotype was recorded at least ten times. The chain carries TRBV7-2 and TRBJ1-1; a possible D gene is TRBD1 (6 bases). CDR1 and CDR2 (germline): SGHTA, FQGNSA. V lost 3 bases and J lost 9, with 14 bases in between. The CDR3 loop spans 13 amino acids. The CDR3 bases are TGTGCCAGCAGCTTTATACAGGGTAGGCAAGCTTTCTTT. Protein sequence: CASSFIQGRQAFF. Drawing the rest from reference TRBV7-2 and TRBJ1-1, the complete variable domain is GAGVSQSPSNKVTEKGKDVELRCDPISGHTALYWYRQSLGQGLEFLIYFQGNSAPDKSGLPSDRFSAERTGGSVSTLTIQRTQQEDSAVYLCASSFIQGRQAFFGQGTRLTVV.

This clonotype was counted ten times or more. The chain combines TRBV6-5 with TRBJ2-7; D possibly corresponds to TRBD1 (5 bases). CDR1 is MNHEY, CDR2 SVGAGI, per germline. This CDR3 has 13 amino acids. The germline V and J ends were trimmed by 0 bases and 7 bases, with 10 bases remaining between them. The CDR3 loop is CASSYSMGLEQYF. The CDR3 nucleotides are TGTGCCAGCAGTTACTCGATGGGGCTTGAGCAGTACTTC.

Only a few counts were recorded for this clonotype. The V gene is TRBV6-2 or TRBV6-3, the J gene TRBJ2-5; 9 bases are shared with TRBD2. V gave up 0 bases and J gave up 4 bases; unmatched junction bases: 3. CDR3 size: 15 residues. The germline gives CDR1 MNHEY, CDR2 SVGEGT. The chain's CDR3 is CASSYSQAGGETQYF. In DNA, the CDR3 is TGTGCCAGCAGTTACTCCCAAGCGGGAGGAGAGACCCAGTACTTC.

The CDR3 is CASSLELAGASPYEQYF. CDR3 sequence (DNA): TGCGCCAGCAGCTTGGAACTAGCGGGAGCAAGCCCCTACGAGCAGTACTTC. The J gene is TRBJ2-7, the V gene TRBV5-1, with 11 bases aligning to TRBD2. The length of the CDR3 is 17 residues. The V gene's germline CDR1 is SGHRS and CDR2 YFSETQ. V shed 0 bases and J 2 bases; nucleotides not matched to a gene: 7.

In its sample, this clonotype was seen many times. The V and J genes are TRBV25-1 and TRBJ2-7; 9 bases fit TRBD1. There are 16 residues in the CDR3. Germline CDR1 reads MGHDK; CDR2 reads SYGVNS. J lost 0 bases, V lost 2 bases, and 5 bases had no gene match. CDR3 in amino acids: CASSEPGTGTSYEQYF. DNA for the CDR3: TGTGCCAGCAGTGAACCCGGGACAGGGACCTCCTACGAGCAGTACTTC.

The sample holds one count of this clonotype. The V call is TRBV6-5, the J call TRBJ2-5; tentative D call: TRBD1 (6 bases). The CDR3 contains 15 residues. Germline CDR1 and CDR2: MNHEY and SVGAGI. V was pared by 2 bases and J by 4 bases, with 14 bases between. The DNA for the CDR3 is TGTGCCAGCAGTTACGCGTCGACAGGAGGAGAGACCCAGTACTTC. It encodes CASSYASTGGETQYF.

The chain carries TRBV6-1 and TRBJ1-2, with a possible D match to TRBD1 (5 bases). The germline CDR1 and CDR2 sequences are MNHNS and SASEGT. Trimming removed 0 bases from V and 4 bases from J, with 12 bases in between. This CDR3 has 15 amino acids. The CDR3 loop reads CASSEAMGVGYGYTF. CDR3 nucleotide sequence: TGTGCCAGCAGTGAAGCGATGGGGGTCGGCTATGGCTACACCTTC.

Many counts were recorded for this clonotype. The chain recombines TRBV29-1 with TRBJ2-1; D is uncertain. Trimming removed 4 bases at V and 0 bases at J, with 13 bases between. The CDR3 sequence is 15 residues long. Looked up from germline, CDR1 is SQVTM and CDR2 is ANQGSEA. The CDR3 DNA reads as TGCAGCGTTGGACCTTCTATGAGCTCCTACAATGAGCAGTTCTTC. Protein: CSVGPSMSSYNEQFF.

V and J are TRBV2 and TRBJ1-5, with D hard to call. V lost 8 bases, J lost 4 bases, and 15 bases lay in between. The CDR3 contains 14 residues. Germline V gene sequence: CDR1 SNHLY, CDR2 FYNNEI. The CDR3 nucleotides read TGTGCCAGCCGAAATAGGGCCTTTAATCAGCCCCAGCATTTT. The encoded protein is CASRNRAFNQPQHF.

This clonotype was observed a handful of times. This CDR3 reads CASSTSLGNQPQHF. The CDR3 DNA sequence: TGTGCCAGCAGTACCTCCCTGGGAAATCAGCCCCAGCATTTT. The chain links TRBV28 to TRBJ1-5, with no clear D. CDR1 is MDHEN and CDR2 is SYDVKM in the germline V gene. There are 14 residues in the CDR3. V lost 5 bases to trimming and J lost 4 bases, with 12 bases between them.

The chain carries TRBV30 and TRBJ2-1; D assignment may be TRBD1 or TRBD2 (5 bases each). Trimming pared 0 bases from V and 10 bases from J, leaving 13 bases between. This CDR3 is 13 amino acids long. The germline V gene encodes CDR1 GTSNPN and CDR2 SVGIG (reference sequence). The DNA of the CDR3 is TGTGCCTGGAGTGTACGGGACCCGGGGGAGCAGTTCTTC. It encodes CAWSVRDPGEQFF.

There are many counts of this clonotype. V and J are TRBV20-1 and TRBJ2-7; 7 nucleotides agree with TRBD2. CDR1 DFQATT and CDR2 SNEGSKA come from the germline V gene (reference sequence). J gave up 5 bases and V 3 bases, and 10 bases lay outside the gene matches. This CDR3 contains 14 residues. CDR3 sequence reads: CSASPTSRYNEQYF. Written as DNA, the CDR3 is TGCAGTGCTAGTCCGACTAGCCGGTACAACGAGCAGTACTTC.

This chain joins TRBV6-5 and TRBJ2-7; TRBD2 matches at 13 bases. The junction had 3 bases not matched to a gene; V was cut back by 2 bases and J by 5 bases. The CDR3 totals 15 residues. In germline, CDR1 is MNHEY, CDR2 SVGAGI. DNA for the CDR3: TGTGCCAGCAGTTACATCGGACTAGCGGGAGACGAGCAGTACTTC. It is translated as CASSYIGLAGDEQYF.

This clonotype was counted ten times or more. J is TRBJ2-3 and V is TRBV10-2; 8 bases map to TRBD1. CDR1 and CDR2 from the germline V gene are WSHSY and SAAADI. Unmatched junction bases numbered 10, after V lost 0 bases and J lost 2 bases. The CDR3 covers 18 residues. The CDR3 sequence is CASSESIYRGRYTDTQYF. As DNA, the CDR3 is TGCGCCAGCAGTGAGTCGATATACAGGGGGAGGTACACAGATACGCAGTATTTT.

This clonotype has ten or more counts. The CDR3 is CASSPLGTLRHTQYF. DNA for the CDR3: TGTGCCAGCAGTCCCCTCGGGACTCTTCGTCATACGCAGTATTTT. The genes are TRBV6-2 or TRBV6-3 and TRBJ2-3; possible D gene TRBD2, 6 bases. The V end lost 5 bases, the J end lost 7 bases, and 19 bases lay between the germline ends. This CDR3 region has 15 residues. Germline CDR1 reads MNHEY; CDR2 reads SVGEGT.

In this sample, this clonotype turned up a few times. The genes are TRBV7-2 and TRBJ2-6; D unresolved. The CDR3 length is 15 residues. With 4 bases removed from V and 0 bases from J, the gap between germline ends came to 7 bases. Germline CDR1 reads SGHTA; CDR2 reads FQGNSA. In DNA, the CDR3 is TGTGCCAGCAGCTATTTTAGCTCTGGGGCCAACGTCCTGACTTTC. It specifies CASSYFSSGANVLTF.

The CDR3 DNA is TGTGCCAGCAGTCTCACAGGGATTGGAAACACCATATATTTT. The encoded protein is CASSLTGIGNTIYF. The gene calls are TRBV6-5 and TRBJ1-3; possibly TRBD1 for D (6 bases). The CDR3 is 14 residues long. Germline CDR1 MNHEY, CDR2 SVGAGI. Between the trimmed V and J ends, which lost 5 bases and 3 bases, there was a span of 11 bases.

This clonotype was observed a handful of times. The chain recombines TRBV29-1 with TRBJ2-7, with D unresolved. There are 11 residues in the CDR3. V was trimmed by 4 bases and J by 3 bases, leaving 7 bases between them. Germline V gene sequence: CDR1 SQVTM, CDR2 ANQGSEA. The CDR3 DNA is TGCAGCGTTGTAAGCAGCTACGAGCAGTACTTC. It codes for CSVVSSYEQYF.

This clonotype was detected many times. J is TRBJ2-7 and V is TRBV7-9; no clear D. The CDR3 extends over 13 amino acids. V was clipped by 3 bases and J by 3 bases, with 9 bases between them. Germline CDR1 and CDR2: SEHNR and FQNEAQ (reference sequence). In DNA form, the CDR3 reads TGTGCCAGCAGCTTGGGCAGTGACTACGAGCAGTACTTC. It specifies CASSLGSDYEQYF.

The CDR3 region has the DNA TGTGCCATCAGAATCCCGGAGGGGGGAAGGAATACGCAGTATTTT. Translating gives CAIRIPEGGRNTQYF. The chain is built from TRBV10-3 and TRBJ2-3; D tentatively fits TRBD1 or TRBD2 (6 bases each). Deletions cut 6 bases from V and 7 bases from J, with 20 bases between. The CDR3 has 15 residues. Germline V CDR1 and CDR2: ENHRY, SYGVKD.

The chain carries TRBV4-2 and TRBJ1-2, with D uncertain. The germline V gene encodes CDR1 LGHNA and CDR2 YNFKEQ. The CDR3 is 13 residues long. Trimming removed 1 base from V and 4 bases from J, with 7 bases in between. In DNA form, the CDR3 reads TGTGCCAGCAGCCAAGTCGGGGTCTATGGCTACACCTTC. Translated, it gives CASSQVGVYGYTF.

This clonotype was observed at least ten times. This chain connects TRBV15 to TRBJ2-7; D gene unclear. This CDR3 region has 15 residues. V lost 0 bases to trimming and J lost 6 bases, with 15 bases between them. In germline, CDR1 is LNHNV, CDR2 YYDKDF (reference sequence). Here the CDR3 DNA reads TGTGCCACCAGCAGAGATCTGGCGTCCTACGGCGAGCAGTACTTC. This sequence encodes CATSRDLASYGEQYF.

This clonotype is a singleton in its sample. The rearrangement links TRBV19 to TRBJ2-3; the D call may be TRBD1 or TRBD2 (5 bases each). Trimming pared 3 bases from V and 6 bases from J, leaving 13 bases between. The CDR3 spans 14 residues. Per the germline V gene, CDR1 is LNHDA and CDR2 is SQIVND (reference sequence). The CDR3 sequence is CASSMGTEGDTQYF. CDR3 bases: TGTGCCAGTAGTATGGGCACAGAGGGGGATACGCAGTATTTT.

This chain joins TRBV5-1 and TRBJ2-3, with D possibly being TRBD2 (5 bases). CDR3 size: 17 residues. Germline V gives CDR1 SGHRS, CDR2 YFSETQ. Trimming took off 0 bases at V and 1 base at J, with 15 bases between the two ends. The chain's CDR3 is CASSLESRAGGTDTQYF. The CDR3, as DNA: TGCGCCAGCAGCTTGGAGTCGAGGGCTGGTGGCACAGATACGCAGTATTTT.

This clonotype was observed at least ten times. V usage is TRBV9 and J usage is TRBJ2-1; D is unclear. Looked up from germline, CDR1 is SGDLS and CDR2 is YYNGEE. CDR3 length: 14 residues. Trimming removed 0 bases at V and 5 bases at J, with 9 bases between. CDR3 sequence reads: CASSVALQNNEQFF. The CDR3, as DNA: TGTGCCAGCAGCGTAGCCCTGCAGAACAATGAGCAGTTCTTC.

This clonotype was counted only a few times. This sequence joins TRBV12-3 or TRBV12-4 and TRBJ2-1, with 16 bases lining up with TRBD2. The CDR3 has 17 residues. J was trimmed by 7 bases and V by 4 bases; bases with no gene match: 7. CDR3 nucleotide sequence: TGTGCCAGCAGTTCCCCGGGACTAGCGGGGGGGGATAATGAGCAGTTCTTC. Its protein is CASSSPGLAGGDNEQFF.

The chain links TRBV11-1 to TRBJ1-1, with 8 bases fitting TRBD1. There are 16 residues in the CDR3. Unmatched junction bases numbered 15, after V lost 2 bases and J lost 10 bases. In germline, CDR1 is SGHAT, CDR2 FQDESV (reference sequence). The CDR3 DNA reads TGTGCCAGCAGCTTACGGCCCCCGACAGGGGACGTCGGAGCTTTCTTT. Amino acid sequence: CASSLRPPTGDVGAFF.